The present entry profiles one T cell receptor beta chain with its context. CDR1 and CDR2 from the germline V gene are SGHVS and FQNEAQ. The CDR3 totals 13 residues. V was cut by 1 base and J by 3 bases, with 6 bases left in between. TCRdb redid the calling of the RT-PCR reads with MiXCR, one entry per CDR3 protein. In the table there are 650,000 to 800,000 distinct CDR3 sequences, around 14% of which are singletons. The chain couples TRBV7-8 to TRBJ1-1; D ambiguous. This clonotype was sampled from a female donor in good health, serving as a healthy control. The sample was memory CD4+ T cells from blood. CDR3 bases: TGTGCCAGCAGCTTAGGAAAGGACACTGAAGCTTTCTTT. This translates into CASSLGKDTEAFF.